The 28 T cell receptor beta chains presented below share a single source sample, sequenced in a study of beta chain features in type 1 diabetes. TCRB transcripts that were expressed got sequenced, as all of the isolated RNA had been reverse transcribed. The repertoire was sequenced with immunoSEQ multiplex PCR; TCRdb's copy has only in-frame clones and lacks some. The data contain about 340,000 clones, less than 10% of them singletons. The sequencing sample was made of central memory CD4+ T cells from blood. The receptors derive from a woman younger than 30 in good health.

This clone was seen many times. The chain combines TRBV27 with TRBJ2-5; no reliable D call. The germline gives CDR1 MNHEY, CDR2 SMNVEV (reference sequence). The CDR3 length is 11 residues. V gave up 3 bases and J gave up 7 bases, with 6 bases separating them. CDR3 bases: TGTGCCAGCAGTTTCGCCGGGACCCAGTACTTC. This encodes CASSFAGTQYF.

This clone turned up a few times. This chain uses TRBV28 with TRBJ1-2; 8 positions agree with TRBD1. Germline trimming cut 4 bases from V and 8 bases from J; bases unmatched to any gene: 12. Germline CDR1 is MDHEN and CDR2 is SYDVKM. This CDR3 contains 15 residues. CDR3 in DNA: TGTGCCAGCAGTTCACCGCAGGGGGCGTATGGCGGCTACACCTTC. Translation gives CASSSPQGAYGGYTF.

This clone was seen more than once but under ten times. The rearrangement links TRBV4-3 to TRBJ2-7; 9 bases map to TRBD2. From germline, CDR1 is LGHNA and CDR2 YSLEER. The CDR3 runs to 15 residues. V lost 4 bases to trimming and J lost 3 bases; unmatched junction nucleotides: 7. CDR3 in DNA: TGCGCCAGCAGCCTGCTAGCGGGGACCTTCTACGAGCAGTACTTC. Amino acid sequence: CASSLLAGTFYEQYF.

The chain combines TRBV18 with TRBJ2-4; D perhaps matches TRBD2 (5 bases). The V and J ends lost 3 bases and 0 bases respectively, with 6 bases between them. The CDR3 totals 14 residues. Germline CDR1 KGHSH, CDR2 LQKENI. The CDR3 loop reads CASSPTIAKNIQYF. CDR3 DNA sequence: TGTGCCAGCTCACCGACTATAGCCAAAAACATTCAGTACTTC. Variable domain in full (rest from reference TRBV18 and TRBJ2-4): NAGVMQNPRHLVRRRGQEARLRCSPMKGHSHVYWYRQLPEEGLKFMVYLQKENIIDESGMPKERFSAEFPKEGPSILRIQQVVRGDSAAYFCASSPTIAKNIQYFGAGTRLSVL.

This clone came up a few times. The genes are TRBV2 and TRBJ1-1; no reliable D call. V was pared by 3 bases and J by 8 bases, with 10 bases between. Germline V CDR1 and CDR2: SNHLY, FYNNEI. This CDR3 has 12 residues. The CDR3 coding sequence is TGTGCCAGCAGTGACCGAGGATCCGAAGCTTTCTTT. It is translated as CASSDRGSEAFF.

This clone was observed a few times. The chain combines TRBV19 with TRBJ2-1, with TRBD2 as a possible D gene (6 bases). V gave up 6 bases and J gave up 6 bases, with 12 bases separating them. CDR1 LNHDA and CDR2 SQIVND come from the germline V gene (reference sequence). There are 13 residues in the CDR3. This CDR3 reads CASSGGAGNEQFF. The CDR3, as DNA: TGTGCCAGTAGCGGAGGGGCAGGCAATGAGCAGTTCTTC.

V is TRBV23-1 and J is TRBJ1-2; TRBD1 is a possible D gene (5 bases). TRBV23-1 is an open reading frame whose function is uncertain. Between the trimmed V and J ends, which lost 3 bases and 2 bases, there was a span of 13 bases. The CDR3 has 15 residues. CDR3 sequence: CASSQEGPRNYGYTF. As DNA, the CDR3 is TGCGCCAGCAGTCAGGAGGGGCCTAGGAACTATGGCTACACCTTC.

Only a few counts were recorded for this clone. V gene TRBV5-1 combines with J gene TRBJ2-5; D is ambiguous. The assigned J gene may be wrong: the sequence end matches TRBJ2-7 better. Per the germline V gene, CDR1 is SGHRS and CDR2 is YFSETQ. The CDR3 is made up of 15 amino acids. In DNA, the CDR3 is TGCGCCAGCAGCTTGCGAGGCACGCCGGCCTACGAGCAGTACTTC. This codes for CASSLRGTPAYEQYF.

This clone was recorded a few times. This rearrangement joins TRBV6-4 to TRBJ1-1, with D possibly TRBD1 on 5 matching bases. The CDR3 is made up of 12 amino acids. The germline gives CDR1 MRHNA, CDR2 SNTAGT. V lost 4 bases and J 6 bases, leaving 9 bases between the germline ends. CDR3 sequence (DNA): TGTGCCAGCAGTGCGCGGGGGGCTGAAGCTTTCTTT. Residues: CASSARGAEAFF.

The DNA for the CDR3 is TGTGCCAGCAGCGTGGCCGGGAACCCGATAGGCTACACCTTC. Encoded protein: CASSVAGNPIGYTF. The chain carries TRBV9 and TRBJ1-2, with D unresolved. Trimming took 2 bases from V and 8 from J, leaving 16 bases between them. The CDR3 length is 14 residues. Germline assignment: CDR1 SGDLS and CDR2 YYNGEE.

This clone was recorded a few times. The V call is TRBV2, the J call TRBJ2-7; D might be TRBD2 (6 bases). This CDR3 is 13 amino acids long. Trimming took 6 bases from V and 2 from J, leaving 11 bases between them. The germline CDR1 and CDR2 sequences are SNHLY and FYNNEI. The CDR3 spells CASSSGTPYEQYF. CDR3 DNA: TGTGCCAGCAGCTCCGGGACTCCCTACGAGCAGTACTTC.

This clone showed up just a few times. The chain uses TRBV6-1 and TRBJ2-2; 10 bases align to TRBD2. Trimming at V came to 7 bases and at J to 6 bases, leaving 8 bases not matched to a gene. The CDR3 consists of 15 residues. Germline V gives CDR1 MNHNS, CDR2 SASEGT. The CDR3 here is CASILGTSDAGELFF. The CDR3 DNA reads as TGTGCCAGCATCCTCGGGACTAGCGATGCCGGGGAGCTGTTTTTT.

With respect to this clone: The same CDR3 also results from other DNA sequences found in this sample. V and J are TRBV5-6 and TRBJ2-7; D not certain. The CDR3 extends over 12 amino acids. The germline CDR1 and CDR2 sequences are SGHDT and YYEEEE. V lost 0 bases, J lost 5 bases, and 6 bases lay in between. The CDR3 coding sequence is TGTGCCAGCAGCTTGGATATAAACGAGCAGTACTTC. Amino acids: CASSLDINEQYF.

V and J are TRBV10-3 and TRBJ2-7, with D perhaps TRBD1 (6 bases). The CDR3 runs 12 residues. The germline V gene encodes CDR1 ENHRY and CDR2 SYGVKD. V was clipped by 10 bases and J by 3 bases, with 13 bases between them. CDR3 residues: CASAQGFYEQYF. The CDR3 DNA is TGTGCCAGCGCACAGGGATTCTACGAGCAGTACTTC.

This clone turned up a few times. The V gene is TRBV4-2, the J gene TRBJ2-7; 8 nucleotides align to TRBD2. The germline V gene encodes CDR1 LGHNA and CDR2 YNFKEQ. CDR3 length: 14 amino acids. J gave up 3 bases and V 4 bases, and 5 bases lay outside the gene matches. CDR3 amino acids: CASSLAGLDYEQYF. The CDR3 nucleotides read TGTGCCAGCAGCCTAGCGGGACTAGACTACGAGCAGTACTTC.

This clone has a handful of counts. This chain joins TRBV18 and TRBJ2-3; D might be TRBD1 (6 bases). V lost 2 bases to trimming and J lost 7 bases, with 13 bases between them. CDR1 and CDR2 (germline): KGHSH, LQKENI. The CDR3 sequence is 14 residues long. CDR3 region: CASSPIEQGNTQYF. As DNA, the CDR3 is TGTGCCAGCTCACCAATCGAGCAGGGGAATACGCAGTATTTT.

This clone was counted only a few times. The V call is TRBV2, the J call TRBJ1-2, with a tentative D call TRBD1 (6 bases). The V and J ends lost 6 bases and 3 bases respectively, with 11 bases between them. In germline, CDR1 is SNHLY, CDR2 FYNNEI. This CDR3 has 13 amino acids. CDR3 sequence reads: CASSRDTDYGYTF. The CDR3 nucleotides read TGTGCCAGCAGCCGGGACACCGACTATGGCTACACCTTC.

This clone was seen more than once but under ten times. CDR3 DNA sequence: TGCGCCAGCAGTGATACGTCGACTAGCGGGACGGAGCAGTACTTC. As protein: CASSDTSTSGTEQYF. This chain joins TRBV10-2 and TRBJ2-7, with 11 bases fitting TRBD2. This CDR3 is built from 15 residues. Germline values: CDR1 WSHSY, CDR2 SAAADI. Trimming took 3 bases from V and 7 from J; bases not matched to a gene: 8.

In this sample, this clone turned up a few times. The J gene is TRBJ2-5, the V gene TRBV28, with 8 bases matching TRBD2. Trimming cost V 10 bases and J 2 bases; bases outside gene matches: 9. Germline V CDR1 and CDR2: MDHEN, SYDVKM. The CDR3 spans 14 residues. The CDR3 region is CATTPGGWQETQYF. CDR3 in DNA: TGTGCCACTACCCCGGGGGGGTGGCAAGAGACCCAGTACTTC.

This rearrangement joins TRBV19 to TRBJ2-5; D uncertain. Germline lookup yields CDR1 LNHDA and CDR2 SQIVND (reference sequence). The germline V and J ends were trimmed by 5 bases and 9 bases, with 13 bases remaining between them. The CDR3 contains 12 residues. The CDR3 nucleotides read TGTGCCAGTAGTTCCCTTCGTGCGCCCCAGTACTTC. This codes for CASSSLRAPQYF.

The rearrangement uses TRBV4-2 and TRBJ2-5, with D perhaps assigned TRBD1 or TRBD2 (6 bases each). Per germline, CDR1 LGHNA and CDR2 YNFKEQ. CDR3 length: 15 amino acids. V gave up 0 bases and J gave up 6 bases, with 14 bases separating them. CDR3 bases: TGTGCCAGCAGCCAAGATCACGTGGGGGGCCAGACCCAGTACTTC. It translates to CASSQDHVGGQTQYF.

In its sample, this clone was seen a few times. V and J are TRBV4-1 and TRBJ2-4; the D gene is possibly TRBD2 (5 bases). Trimming pared 4 bases from V and 7 bases from J, leaving 17 bases between. In germline, CDR1 is MGHRA, CDR2 YSYEKL. The CDR3 extends over 15 amino acids. The CDR3 DNA reads as TGCGCCAGCAGCCGCGGAGGTACGGAGCCGAACATTCAGTACTTC. This codes for CASSRGGTEPNIQYF.

There are many counts of this clone. This chain joins TRBV27 and TRBJ2-3; 13 bases map to TRBD2. J gave up 4 bases and V 5 bases, and 9 bases lay outside the gene matches. Looked up from germline, CDR1 is MNHEY and CDR2 is SMNVEV (reference sequence). The CDR3 runs to 17 residues. In nucleotides, the CDR3 is TGTGCCAGCAGTCCCCCCCGGACTAGCGGGAGCGCAGATACGCAGTATTTT. This codes for CASSPPRTSGSADTQYF.

The rearrangement joins TRBV6-6 to TRBJ2-1, with 9 bases identical to TRBD1. The CDR3 sequence is 16 residues long. Losses at the gene ends were 6 bases for V and 0 bases for J; bases not matched to a gene: 6. CDR1 and CDR2 from the germline V gene are MNHNY and SVGAGI (reference sequence). The CDR3 here is CASSPKDRGSYNEQFF. CDR3 in DNA: TGTGCCAGCAGCCCCAAGGACAGGGGCTCCTACAATGAGCAGTTCTTC.

This clone occurred a few times. This chain links TRBV7-8 with TRBJ1-5; D is undetermined. The germline V and J ends were trimmed by 5 bases and 0 bases, with 5 bases remaining between them. The CDR3 totals 13 residues. Germline CDR1 reads SGHVS; CDR2 reads FQNEAQ. The CDR3, as DNA: TGTGCCAGCAGCGGGAATAGCAATCAGCCCCAGCATTTT. This translates into CASSGNSNQPQHF. Using reference TRBV7-8 and TRBJ1-5 for the parts outside the CDR3, the full variable domain is GAGVSQSPRYKVAKRGQDVALRCDPISGHVSLFWYQQALGQGPEFLTYFQNEAQLDKSGLPSDRFFAERPEGSVSTLKIQRTQQEDSAVYLCASSGNSNQPQHFGDGTRLSIL.

This clone was seen ten or more times. The chain is built from TRBV28 and TRBJ2-6; D perhaps matches TRBD1 (6 bases). The CDR3 spans 15 residues. CDR1 MDHEN and CDR2 SYDVKM come from the germline V gene. V was pared by 5 bases and J by 4 bases, with 12 bases between. CDR3 DNA sequence: TGTGCCAGCAGTAGGGGGAACCCAGGGGCCAACGTCCTGACTTTC. This translates into CASSRGNPGANVLTF.

Ten or more counts support this clone. The chain links TRBV18 to TRBJ2-7, with unresolved D. Trimming left V 1 base short and J 6 bases short, with 19 bases between. Per the germline V gene, CDR1 is KGHSH and CDR2 is LQKENI. The CDR3 loop spans 16 amino acids. Here the CDR3 reads CASSPHAASLFGEQYF. For the CDR3, the DNA is TGTGCCAGCTCACCACACGCCGCCAGCTTGTTCGGCGAGCAGTACTTC.

This chain connects TRBV2 to TRBJ2-2; TRBD2 might be the D (5 bases). Trimming took 7 bases from V and 6 from J, leaving 18 bases between them. This CDR3 spans 15 amino acids. Germline V gene lookup returns CDR1 SNHLY and CDR2 FYNNEI. The CDR3 loop is CASTERAGAPGELFF. In DNA form, the CDR3 reads TGTGCCAGCACCGAGAGGGCAGGAGCCCCCGGGGAGCTGTTTTTT.